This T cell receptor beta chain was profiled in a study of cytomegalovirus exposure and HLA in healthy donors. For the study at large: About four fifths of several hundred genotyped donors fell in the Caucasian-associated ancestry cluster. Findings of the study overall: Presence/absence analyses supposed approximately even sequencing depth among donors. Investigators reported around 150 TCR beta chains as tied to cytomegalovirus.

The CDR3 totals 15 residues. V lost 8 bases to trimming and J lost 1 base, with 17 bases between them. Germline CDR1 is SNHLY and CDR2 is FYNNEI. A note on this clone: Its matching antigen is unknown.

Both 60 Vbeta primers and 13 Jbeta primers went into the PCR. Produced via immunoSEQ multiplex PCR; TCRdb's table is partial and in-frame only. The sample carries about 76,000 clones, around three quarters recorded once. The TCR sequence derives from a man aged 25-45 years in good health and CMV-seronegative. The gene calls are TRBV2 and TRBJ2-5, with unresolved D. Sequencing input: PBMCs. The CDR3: CASVSLLFAQETQYF. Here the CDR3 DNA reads TGTGCCAGCGTTTCACTATTGTTCGCCCAAGAGACCCAGTACTTC.